This T cell receptor beta chain was sequenced during a study of blood T cell repertoires in COVID-19. Study information: Samples of COVID-19 (acute and convalescent) were obtained from the United States, Italy and Spain. Sample material is recorded as cDNA or gDNA derived from T cells, B-cell-depleted T cells, or PBMCs.

This clone was seen only once. Under the authors' procedure: The assay estimated nucleated cells by amplifying reference gene primers. The protocol was immunoSEQ multiplex PCR, while the TCRdb copy is restricted to in-frame clones and leaves out a portion. The DNA gave D and trimming, while V, J and clone size come from that table. The table includes approximately 160,000 clones, around 80% detected once. Donors of Cohort 3 who recovered were those that had two negative PCRs, clearance, or symptom resolution. CDR1 and CDR2 (germline): SEHNR, FQNEAQ (reference sequence). CDR3 length: 13 amino acids. V was clipped by 5 bases and J by 5 bases, with 12 bases between them.

Source material: PBMCs or T cells enriched from blood (not recorded which). The receptor was derived from a man in his forties or fifties who had recovered from COVID-19. The rearrangement uses TRBV7-9 and TRBJ2-5; the D gene is possibly TRBD1 (6 bases). CDR3 DNA sequence: TGTGCCAGCAGCGCGACAGGACCGGAGACCCAGTACTTC. Translating gives CASSATGPETQYF.